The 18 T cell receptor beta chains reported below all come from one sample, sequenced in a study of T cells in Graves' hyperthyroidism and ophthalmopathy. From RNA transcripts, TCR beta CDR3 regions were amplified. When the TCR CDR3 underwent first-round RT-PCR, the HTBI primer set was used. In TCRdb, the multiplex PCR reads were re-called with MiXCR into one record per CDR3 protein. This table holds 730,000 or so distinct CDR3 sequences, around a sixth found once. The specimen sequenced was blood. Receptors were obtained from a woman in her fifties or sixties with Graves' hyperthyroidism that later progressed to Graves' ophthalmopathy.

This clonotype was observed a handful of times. The CDR3 DNA sequence: TGCAGTGCTAGAGATCGGGGAAGTCAAGAGACCCAGTACTTC. Amino acids: CSARDRGSQETQYF. This chain joins TRBV20-1 and TRBJ2-5; weak D call: TRBD2 (5 bases). The germline CDR1 and CDR2 sequences are DFQATT and SNEGSKA (reference sequence). V dropped 0 bases and J dropped 2 bases, with 10 bases sitting between them. The CDR3 is 14 amino acids.

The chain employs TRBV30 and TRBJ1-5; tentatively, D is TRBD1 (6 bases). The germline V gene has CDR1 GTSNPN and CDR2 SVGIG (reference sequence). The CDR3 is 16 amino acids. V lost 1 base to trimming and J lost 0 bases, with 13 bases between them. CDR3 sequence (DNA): TGTGCCTGGAGTGCTCTAGGGGGTTATAGCAATCAGCCCCAGCATTTT. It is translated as CAWSALGGYSNQPQHF.

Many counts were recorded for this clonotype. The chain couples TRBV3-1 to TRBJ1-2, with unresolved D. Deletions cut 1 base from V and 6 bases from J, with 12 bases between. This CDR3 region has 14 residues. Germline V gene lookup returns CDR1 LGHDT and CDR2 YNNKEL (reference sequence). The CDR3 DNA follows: TGTGCCAGCAGCCAAGGCGCGGCCCAGAATGGCTACACCTTC. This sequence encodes CASSQGAAQNGYTF.

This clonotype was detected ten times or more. The CDR3 bases are TGTGCCAGCATGGGCAGGGTTATGAACACTGAAGCTTTCTTT. Encoded protein: CASMGRVMNTEAFF. The chain uses TRBV2 and TRBJ1-1; possible D gene TRBD1, 5 bases. This CDR3 is 14 amino acids long. CDR1 is SNHLY and CDR2 is FYNNEI in the germline V gene. V was shortened by 7 bases and J by 0 bases, with 12 bases between the two germline ends.

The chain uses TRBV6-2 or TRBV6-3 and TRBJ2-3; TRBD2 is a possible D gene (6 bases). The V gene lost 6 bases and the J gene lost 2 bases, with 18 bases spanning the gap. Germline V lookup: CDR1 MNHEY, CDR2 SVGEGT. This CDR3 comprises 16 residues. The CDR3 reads CASRGGAGGNTDTQYF. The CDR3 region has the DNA TGTGCCAGCAGGGGAGGTGCCGGGGGAAACACAGATACGCAGTATTTT.

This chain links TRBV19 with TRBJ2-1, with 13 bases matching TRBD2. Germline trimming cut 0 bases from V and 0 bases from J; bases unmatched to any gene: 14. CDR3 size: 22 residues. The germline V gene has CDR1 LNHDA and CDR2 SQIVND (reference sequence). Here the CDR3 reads CASSIDKQGVTSGGPSYNEQFF. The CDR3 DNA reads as TGTGCCAGTAGTATAGATAAGCAAGGGGTGACTAGCGGGGGGCCCTCCTACAATGAGCAGTTCTTC.

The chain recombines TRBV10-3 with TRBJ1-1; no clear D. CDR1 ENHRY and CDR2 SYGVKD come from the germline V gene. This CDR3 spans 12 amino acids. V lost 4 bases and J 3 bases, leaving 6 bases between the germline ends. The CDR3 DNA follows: TGTGCCATCAGTGTGGACGACACTGAAGCTTTCTTT. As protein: CAISVDDTEAFF.

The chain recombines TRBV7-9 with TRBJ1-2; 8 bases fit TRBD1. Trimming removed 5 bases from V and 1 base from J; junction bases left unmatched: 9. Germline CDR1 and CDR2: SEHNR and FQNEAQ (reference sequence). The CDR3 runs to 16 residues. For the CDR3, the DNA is TGTGCCAGCAGCATTTCGCAGGGGGCCCTTAACTATGGCTACACCTTC. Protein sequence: CASSISQGALNYGYTF.

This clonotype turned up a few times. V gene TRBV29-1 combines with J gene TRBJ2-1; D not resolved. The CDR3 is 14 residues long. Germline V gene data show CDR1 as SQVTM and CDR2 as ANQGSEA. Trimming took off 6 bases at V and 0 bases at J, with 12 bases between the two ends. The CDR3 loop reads CSVPGLVSYNEQFF. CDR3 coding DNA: TGCAGCGTCCCCGGTCTAGTCTCCTACAATGAGCAGTTCTTC.

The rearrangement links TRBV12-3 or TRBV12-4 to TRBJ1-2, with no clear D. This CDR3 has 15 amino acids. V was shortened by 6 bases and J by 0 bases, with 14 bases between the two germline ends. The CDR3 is CASRALTGANYGYTF. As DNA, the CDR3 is TGTGCCAGCAGAGCTCTAACCGGGGCTAACTATGGCTACACCTTC.

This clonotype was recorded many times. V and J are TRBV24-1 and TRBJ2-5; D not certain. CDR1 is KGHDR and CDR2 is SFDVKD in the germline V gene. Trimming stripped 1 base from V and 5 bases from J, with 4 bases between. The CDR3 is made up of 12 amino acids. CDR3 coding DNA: TGTGCCACCAGTGATTTCGGCGAGACCCAGTACTTC. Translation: CATSDFGETQYF.

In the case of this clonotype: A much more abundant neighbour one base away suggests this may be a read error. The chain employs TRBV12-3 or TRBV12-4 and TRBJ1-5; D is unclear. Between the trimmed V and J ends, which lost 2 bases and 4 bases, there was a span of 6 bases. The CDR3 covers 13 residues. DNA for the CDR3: TGTGCCAGCAGTTTAACGGCGAATCAGCCCCAGCATTTT. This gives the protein CASSLTANQPQHF.

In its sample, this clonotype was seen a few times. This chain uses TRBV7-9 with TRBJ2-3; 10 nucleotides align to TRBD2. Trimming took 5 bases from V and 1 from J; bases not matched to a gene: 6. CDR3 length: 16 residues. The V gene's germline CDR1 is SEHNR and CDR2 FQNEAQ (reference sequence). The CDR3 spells CASSATGTSGTDTQYF. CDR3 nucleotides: TGTGCCAGCAGCGCAACCGGGACTAGCGGCACAGATACGCAGTATTTT.

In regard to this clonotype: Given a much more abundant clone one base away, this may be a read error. CDR3 bases: TGTGCCGGCAGTAACTACGAACCCGGACTAGCGGGGGGAAACAATGAGCAGTTCTTC. It yields the protein CAGSNYEPGLAGGNNEQFF. This chain joins TRBV6-2 or TRBV6-3 and TRBJ2-1; 14 bases line up with TRBD2. This CDR3 region has 19 residues. Per germline, CDR1 MNHEY and CDR2 SVGEGT.

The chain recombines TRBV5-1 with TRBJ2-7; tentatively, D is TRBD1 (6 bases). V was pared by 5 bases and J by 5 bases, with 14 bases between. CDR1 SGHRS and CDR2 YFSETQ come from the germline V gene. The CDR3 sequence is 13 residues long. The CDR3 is CASRPGGADEQYF. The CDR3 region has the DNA TGCGCCAGCAGACCTGGGGGCGCGGACGAGCAGTACTTC.

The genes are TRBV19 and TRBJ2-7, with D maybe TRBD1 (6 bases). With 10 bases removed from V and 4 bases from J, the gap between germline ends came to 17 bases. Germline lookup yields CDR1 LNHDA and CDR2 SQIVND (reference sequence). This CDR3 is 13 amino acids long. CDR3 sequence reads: CATAGDVGYEQYF. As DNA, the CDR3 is TGTGCCACCGCAGGGGACGTGGGGTACGAGCAGTACTTC.

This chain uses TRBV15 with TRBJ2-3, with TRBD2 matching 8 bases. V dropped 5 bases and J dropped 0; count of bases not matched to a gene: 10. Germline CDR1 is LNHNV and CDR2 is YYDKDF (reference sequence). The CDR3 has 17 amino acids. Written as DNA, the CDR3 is TGTGCCACCAGCGGGCGGAGCGGGGGTCATAGCACAGATACGCAGTATTTT. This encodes CATSGRSGGHSTDTQYF.

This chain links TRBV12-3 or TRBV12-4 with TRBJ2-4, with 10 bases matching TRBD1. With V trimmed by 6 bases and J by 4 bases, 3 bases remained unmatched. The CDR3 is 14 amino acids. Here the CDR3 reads CASRGTGEKNIQYF. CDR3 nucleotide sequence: TGTGCCAGCAGGGGGACAGGGGAAAAAAACATTCAGTACTTC.